This is a list of T cell receptor beta chains from one sample in a study of human T cells and chemical hapten exposure. TCRdb passed the RACE reads through MiXCR, listing each CDR3 protein once. Of under 100,000 distinct CDR3 sequences listed, more than 8.5% are singletons. Sequenced here: whole blood, sampled in connection with sensitization to the hapten diphenylcyclopropenone (DPC). Receptors were obtained from a woman aged 25-40 years with alopecia areata. Some clones in this sample may be carry-over from other donors' samples. The CDR3 runs from the conserved cysteine through the conserved F or W. The order of the fields is V gene, clone size, J gene, D gene, CDR3 protein, CDR3 DNA. A D gene is named only where the DNA matches it firmly. The listing skips clone size in some rows; elsewhere it reads once, few, many or a size class.

V: TRBV12-3/TRBV12-4; size: NA; J: TRBJ2-5; D: NA; CDR3: CASSVLSGQETQYF; DNA: TGTGCCAGCAGTGTCCTTAGCGGACAAGAGACCCAGTACTTC
V: TRBV21-1; size: many; J: TRBJ1-5; D: NA; CDR3: CASSKDEGLWVNQPQHF; DNA: TGTGCCAGCAGCAAAGATGAGGGGCTATGGGTCAATCAGCCCCAGCATTTT
V: TRBV7-6; size: NA; J: TRBJ2-3; D: NA; CDR3: CASSLIEEDTQYF; DNA: TGTGCCAGCAGCTTAATTGAGGAGGATACGCAGTATTTT
V: TRBV30; size: many; J: TRBJ2-3; D: TRBD2; CDR3: CASSGGGGTDTQYF; DNA: TGTGCCTCTAGCGGGGGGGGCGGCACAGATACGCAGTATTTT
V: TRBV6-2/TRBV6-3; size: many; J: TRBJ2-1; D: TRBD1; CDR3: CASSPGTGATDEQFF; DNA: TGTGCCAGCAGTCCCGGGACAGGGGCTACAGATGAGCAGTTCTTC
V: TRBV28; size: many; J: TRBJ2-3; D: NA; CDR3: CASSLPRRGTDTQYF; DNA: TGTGCCAGCAGTCTACCCAGGCGGGGCACAGATACGCAGTATTTT
V: TRBV5-1; size: many; J: TRBJ1-3; D: NA; CDR3: CASSRSSGGTIYF; DNA: TGCGCCAGCAGTCGCTCCTCTGGGGGCACCATATATTTT
V: TRBV19; size: many; J: TRBJ1-5; D: NA; CDR3: CATRPGHVHHQPQHF; DNA: TGTGCCACGCGTCCGGGACACGTCCACCATCAGCCCCAGCATTTT
V: TRBV29-1; size: many; J: TRBJ2-5; D: TRBD1; CDR3: CSVAPTGAQETQYF; DNA: TGCAGCGTCGCGCCGACAGGGGCGCAAGAGACCCAGTACTTC
V: TRBV29-1; size: many; J: TRBJ2-3; D: TRBD2; CDR3: CSGMKQWTVTSGVTDTQYF; DNA: TGCAGCGGCATGAAGCAATGGACAGTGACTAGCGGGGTCACAGATACGCAGTATTTT
V: TRBV4-2; size: NA; J: TRBJ2-1; D: TRBD2; CDR3: CASSRETSGGASGNEQFF; DNA: TGTGCCAGCAGCCGCGAGACTAGCGGGGGGGCCTCGGGCAATGAGCAGTTCTTC
V: TRBV6-2/TRBV6-3; size: few; J: TRBJ1-6; D: NA; CDR3: CASRSSGSRRNSPLHF; DNA: TGTGCCAGCAGGAGCTCCGGGTCCCGGAGGAATTCACCCCTCCACTTT
V: TRBV20-1; size: many; J: TRBJ2-1; D: TRBD1; CDR3: CSANNRGQASSYNEQFF; DNA: TGCAGTGCTAACAACCGTGGACAGGCTAGCTCCTACAATGAGCAGTTCTTC
V: TRBV19; size: many; J: TRBJ1-5; D: NA; CDR3: CASSMVGGASNQPQHF; DNA: TGTGCCAGTAGTATGGTTGGGGGCGCGAGCAATCAGCCCCAGCATTTT
V: TRBV6-2/TRBV6-3; size: NA; J: TRBJ2-3; D: TRBD2; CDR3: CAGSTSGGSTDTQYF; DNA: TGTGCCGGATCAACTAGCGGGGGTAGCACAGATACGCAGTATTTT
V: TRBV7-6; size: many; J: TRBJ2-2; D: TRBD1; CDR3: CASNPDRRTGELFF; DNA: TGTGCCAGCAACCCGGACAGGCGCACCGGGGAGCTGTTTTTT
V: TRBV18; size: many; J: TRBJ1-1; D: NA; CDR3: CASSRGTNTEAFF; DNA: TGTGCCAGCTCACGAGGAACGAACACTGAAGCTTTCTTT
V: TRBV7-8; size: few; J: TRBJ2-7; D: NA; CDR3: CASSLRRDFHEQYF; DNA: TGTGCCAGCAGCTTACGCAGGGACTTCCACGAGCAGTACTTC
V: TRBV7-9; size: many; J: TRBJ2-5; D: TRBD2; CDR3: CASSRQITTSGQETQYF; DNA: TGTGCCAGCAGCCGACAGATAACGACTAGCGGCCAAGAGACCCAGTACTTC
V: TRBV5-1; size: many; J: TRBJ1-1; D: NA; CDR3: CASSPGDSNTEAFF; DNA: TGCGCCAGCAGCCCCGGTGATTCGAACACTGAAGCTTTCTTT
V: TRBV28; size: many; J: TRBJ1-1; D: NA; CDR3: CASRTATAMNTEAFF; DNA: TGTGCCAGCAGGACCGCAACAGCTATGAACACTGAAGCTTTCTTT
V: TRBV12-5; size: few; J: TRBJ1-3; D: NA; CDR3: CASGLRSSGNTIYF; DNA: TGTGCTAGTGGTTTAAGGTCTAGCGGTAACACCATATATTTT
V: TRBV20-1; size: NA; J: TRBJ2-5; D: NA; CDR3: CSARQETLYF; DNA: TGCAGTGCTAGACAAGAGACCCTGTACTTC
V: TRBV11-2; size: many; J: TRBJ2-1; D: TRBD1; CDR3: CASSPGQGINEQFF; DNA: TGTGCCAGCAGCCCTGGACAGGGAATAAATGAGCAGTTCTTC
V: TRBV18; size: many; J: TRBJ2-7; D: NA; CDR3: CASSPKVKAPPYEQYF; DNA: TGTGCCAGCTCACCAAAAGTAAAGGCCCCCCCCTACGAGCAGTACTTC
V: TRBV15; size: NA; J: TRBJ1-2; D: NA; CDR3: CATSRGDGNYGYTF; DNA: TGTGCCACCAGCAGGGGGGACGGAAACTATGGCTACACCTTC
V: TRBV19; size: many; J: TRBJ1-5; D: NA; CDR3: CASSSGQNQRQPQHF; DNA: TGTGCCAGTAGTAGCGGACAGAACCAGAGACAGCCCCAGCATTTT
V: TRBV7-2; size: NA; J: TRBJ2-7; D: TRBD1; CDR3: CASSLDRASYEQYF; DNA: TGTGCCAGCAGCTTGGACAGGGCCTCCTACGAGCAGTACTTC
V: TRBV5-1; size: NA; J: TRBJ2-3; D: NA; CDR3: CASNLDSFTDTQYF; DNA: TGCGCCAGCAACCTTGACTCGTTCACAGATACGCAGTATTTT
V: TRBV29-1; size: many; J: TRBJ2-7; D: TRBD1; CDR3: CSVGQGYGSEQYF; DNA: TGCAGCGTCGGACAGGGTTATGGGAGCGAGCAGTACTTC
V: TRBV6-6; size: many; J: TRBJ2-5; D: TRBD2; CDR3: CASSYSSSGEVKTQYF; DNA: TGTGCCAGCAGTTACTCGTCCAGCGGGGAAGTGAAGACCCAGTACTTC
V: TRBV18; size: NA; J: TRBJ1-1; D: NA; CDR3: CASSPTVAAMNTEAFF; DNA: TGTGCCAGCTCGCCTACAGTGGCTGCAATGAACACTGAAGCTTTCTTT
V: TRBV4-3; size: NA; J: TRBJ1-2; D: NA; CDR3: CASSQDPQSTNYGYTF; DNA: TGCGCCAGCAGCCAAGATCCCCAGAGTACTAACTATGGCTACACCTTC
V: TRBV5-1; size: few; J: TRBJ1-1; D: NA; CDR3: CASSSDTFHEAFF; DNA: TGCGCCAGCAGCTCCGACACTTTTCATGAAGCTTTCTTT
V: TRBV4-3; size: few; J: TRBJ2-7; D: NA; CDR3: CASSQGLSYEQYF; DNA: TGCGCCAGCAGCCAAGGACTTTCCTACGAGCAGTACTTC
V: TRBV29-1; size: many; J: TRBJ1-2; D: TRBD1; CDR3: CSAGGQGAHGYTF; DNA: TGCAGCGCAGGGGGACAGGGGGCTCATGGCTACACCTTC
V: TRBV28; size: few; J: TRBJ2-1; D: NA; CDR3: CASSFQAEQFF; DNA: TGTGCCAGCAGTTTCCAGGCTGAGCAGTTCTTC